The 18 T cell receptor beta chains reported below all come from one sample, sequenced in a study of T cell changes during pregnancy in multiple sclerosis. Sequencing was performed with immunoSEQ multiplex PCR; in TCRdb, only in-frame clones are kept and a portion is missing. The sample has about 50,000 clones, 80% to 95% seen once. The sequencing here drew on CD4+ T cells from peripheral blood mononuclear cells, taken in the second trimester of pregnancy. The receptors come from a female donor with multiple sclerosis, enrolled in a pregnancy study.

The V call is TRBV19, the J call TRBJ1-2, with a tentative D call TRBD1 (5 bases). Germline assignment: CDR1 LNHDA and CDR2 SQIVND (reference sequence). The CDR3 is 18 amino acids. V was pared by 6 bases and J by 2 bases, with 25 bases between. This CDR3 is CASSYGEGPGPKNYGYTF. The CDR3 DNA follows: TGTGCCAGTAGCTATGGGGAGGGGCCAGGGCCGAAGAACTATGGCTACACCTTC.

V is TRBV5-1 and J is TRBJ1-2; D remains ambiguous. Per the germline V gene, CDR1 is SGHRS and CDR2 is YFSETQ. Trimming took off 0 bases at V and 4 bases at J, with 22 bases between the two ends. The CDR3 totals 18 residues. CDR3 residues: CASSLAVSVALSGYGYTF. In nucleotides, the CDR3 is TGCGCCAGCAGCTTGGCCGTCTCGGTGGCCCTCAGCGGCTATGGCTACACCTTC.

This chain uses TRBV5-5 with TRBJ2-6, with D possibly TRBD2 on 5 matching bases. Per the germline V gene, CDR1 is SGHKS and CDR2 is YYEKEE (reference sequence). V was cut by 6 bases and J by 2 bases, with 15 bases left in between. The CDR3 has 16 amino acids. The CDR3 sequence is CASNLERAAGANVLTF. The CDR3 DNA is TGTGCCAGCAACCTCGAGAGAGCGGCTGGGGCCAACGTCCTGACTTTC. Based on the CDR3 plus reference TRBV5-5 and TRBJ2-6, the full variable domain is DAGVTQSPTHLIKTRGQQVTLRCSPISGHKSVSWYQQVLGQGPQFIFQYYEKEERGRGNFPDRFSARQFPNYSSELNVNALLLGDSALYLCASNLERAAGANVLTFGAGSRLTVL.

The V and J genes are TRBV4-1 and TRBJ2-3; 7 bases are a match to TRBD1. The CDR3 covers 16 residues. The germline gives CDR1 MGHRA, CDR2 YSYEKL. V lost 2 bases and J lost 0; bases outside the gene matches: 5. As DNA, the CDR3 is TGCGCCAGCAGCCAAACAGGGGCCGCCAGCACAGATACGCAGTATTTT. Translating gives CASSQTGAASTDTQYF.

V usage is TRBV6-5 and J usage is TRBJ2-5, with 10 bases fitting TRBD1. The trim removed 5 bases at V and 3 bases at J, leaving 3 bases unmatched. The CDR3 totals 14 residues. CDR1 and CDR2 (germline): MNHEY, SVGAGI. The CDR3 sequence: CASSRGQGKETQYF. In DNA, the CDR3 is TGTGCCAGCAGTCGGGGACAGGGGAAAGAGACCCAGTACTTC.

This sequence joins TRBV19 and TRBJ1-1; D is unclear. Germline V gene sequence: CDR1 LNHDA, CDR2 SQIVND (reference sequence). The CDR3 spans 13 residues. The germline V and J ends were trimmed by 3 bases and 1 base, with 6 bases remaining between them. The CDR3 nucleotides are TGTGCCAGTAGTATCCCAGGGAACACTGAAGCTTTCTTT. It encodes CASSIPGNTEAFF.

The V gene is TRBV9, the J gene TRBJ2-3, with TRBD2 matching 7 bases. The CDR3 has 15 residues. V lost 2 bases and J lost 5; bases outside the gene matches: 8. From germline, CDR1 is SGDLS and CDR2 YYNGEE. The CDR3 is CASSVVQRGKDTQYF. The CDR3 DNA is TGTGCCAGCAGCGTCGTCCAGCGGGGCAAAGATACGCAGTATTTT.

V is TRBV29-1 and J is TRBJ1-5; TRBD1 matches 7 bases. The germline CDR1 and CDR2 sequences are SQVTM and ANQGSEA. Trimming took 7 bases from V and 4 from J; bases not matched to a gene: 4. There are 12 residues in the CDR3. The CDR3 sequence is CSARDSNQPQHF. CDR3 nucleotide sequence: TGCAGCGCCCGGGACAGTAATCAGCCCCAGCATTTT.

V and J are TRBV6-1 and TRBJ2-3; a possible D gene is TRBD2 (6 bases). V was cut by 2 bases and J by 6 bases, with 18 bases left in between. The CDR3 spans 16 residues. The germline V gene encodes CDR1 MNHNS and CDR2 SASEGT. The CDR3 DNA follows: TGTGCCAGCAGTGAATTGGCGGGACTTAGCTTCGATACGCAGTATTTT. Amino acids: CASSELAGLSFDTQYF.

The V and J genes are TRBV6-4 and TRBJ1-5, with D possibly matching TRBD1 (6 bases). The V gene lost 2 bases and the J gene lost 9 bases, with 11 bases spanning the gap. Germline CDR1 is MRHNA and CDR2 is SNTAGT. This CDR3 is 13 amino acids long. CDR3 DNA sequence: TGTGCCAGCAGTGACAGGGAAGGGGGGCCCCAGCATTTT. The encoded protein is CASSDREGGPQHF.

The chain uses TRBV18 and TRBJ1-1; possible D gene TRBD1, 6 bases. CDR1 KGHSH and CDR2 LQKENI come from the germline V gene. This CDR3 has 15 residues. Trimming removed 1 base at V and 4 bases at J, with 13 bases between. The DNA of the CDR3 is TGTGCCAGCTCACCACTCGGGGGGGCGCGCACTGAAGCTTTCTTT. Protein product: CASSPLGGARTEAFF.

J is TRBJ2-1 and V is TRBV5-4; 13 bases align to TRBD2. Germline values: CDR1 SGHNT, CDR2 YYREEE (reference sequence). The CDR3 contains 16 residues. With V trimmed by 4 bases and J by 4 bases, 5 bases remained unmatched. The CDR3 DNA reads TGTGCCAGCAGCCCCGGACTAGCGGGAGTATACAATGAGCAGTTCTTC. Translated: CASSPGLAGVYNEQFF.

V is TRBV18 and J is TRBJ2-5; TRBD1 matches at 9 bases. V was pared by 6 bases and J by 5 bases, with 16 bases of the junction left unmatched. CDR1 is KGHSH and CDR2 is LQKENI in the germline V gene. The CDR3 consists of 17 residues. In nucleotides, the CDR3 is TGTGCCAGCTCGCGCGGGCGACCCGGGACAGGGTCCGAGACCCAGTACTTC. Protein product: CASSRGRPGTGSETQYF.

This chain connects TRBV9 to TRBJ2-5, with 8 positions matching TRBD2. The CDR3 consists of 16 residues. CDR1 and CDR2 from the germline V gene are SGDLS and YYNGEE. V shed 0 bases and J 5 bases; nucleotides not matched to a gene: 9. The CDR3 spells CASSVGSGGFLETQYF. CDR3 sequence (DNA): TGTGCCAGCAGCGTAGGTTCGGGGGGGTTCCTGGAGACCCAGTACTTC.

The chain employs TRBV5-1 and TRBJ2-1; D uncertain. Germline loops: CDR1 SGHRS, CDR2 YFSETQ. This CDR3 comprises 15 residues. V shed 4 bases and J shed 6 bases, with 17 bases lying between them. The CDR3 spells CASSLTDIRINEQFF. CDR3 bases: TGCGCCAGCAGCCTCACAGACATCAGAATCAATGAGCAGTTCTTC. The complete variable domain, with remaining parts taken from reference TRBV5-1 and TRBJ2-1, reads KAGVTQTPRYLIKTRGQQVTLSCSPISGHRSVSWYQQTPGQGLQFLFEYFSETQRNKGNFPGRFSGRQFSNSRSEMNVSTLELGDSALYLCASSLTDIRINEQFFGPGTRLTVL.

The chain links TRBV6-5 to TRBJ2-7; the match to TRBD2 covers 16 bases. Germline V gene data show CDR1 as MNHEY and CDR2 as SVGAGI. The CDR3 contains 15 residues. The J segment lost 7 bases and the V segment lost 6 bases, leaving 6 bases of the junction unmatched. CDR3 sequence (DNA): TGTGCCAGCAGCCGGGGACTAGCGGGGGGGCAAGAGCAGTACTTC. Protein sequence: CASSRGLAGGQEQYF.

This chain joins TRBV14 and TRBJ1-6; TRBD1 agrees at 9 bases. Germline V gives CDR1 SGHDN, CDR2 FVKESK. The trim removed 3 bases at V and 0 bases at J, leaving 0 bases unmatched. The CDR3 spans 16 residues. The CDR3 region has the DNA TGTGCCAGCAGCCAGGACAGGGGCTCCTATAATTCACCCCTCCACTTT. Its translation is CASSQDRGSYNSPLHF.

The DNA of the CDR3 is TGTGCCAGCAGCTTAGATCGCCGGGGAACCTATGGCTACACCTTC. Translating gives CASSLDRRGTYGYTF. The chain joins TRBV7-2 to TRBJ1-2; D is ambiguous. Trimming removed 1 base from V and 4 bases from J, with 13 bases in between. Germline values: CDR1 SGHTA, CDR2 FQGNSA. The CDR3 length is 15 residues. The complete variable domain, with remaining parts taken from reference TRBV7-2 and TRBJ1-2, reads GAGVSQSPSNKVTEKGKDVELRCDPISGHTALYWYRQSLGQGLEFLIYFQGNSAPDKSGLPSDRFSAERTGGSVSTLTIQRTQQEDSAVYLCASSLDRRGTYGYTFGSGTRLTVV.